Many counts were recorded for the clone carrying this T cell receptor (beta chain). Its antigen is not known. CDR3 of TCR beta was amplified from genomic DNA via a two-round multiplex PCR. Gene-specific TRBV and TRBJ primers were used in PCR round one. TCRdb called the multiplex PCR reads again in MiXCR, with one record for every CDR3 protein. Of roughly 11,000 distinct CDR3 sequences in the sample, 35% were seen once. The sample belongs to a study of prognosis after radiotherapy for stage I lung cancer. Notes on the study in general: Shannon entropy (measured after stereotactic body radiation therapy) was lower in patients who went on to develop distant metastases.

This receptor was taken from a donor over 45 with non-small cell lung cancer. The material sequenced was PBMCs, taken before or after stereotactic body radiation therapy (not recorded which).

The CDR3 loop is CAWSPAVSGGETQYF. CDR3 nucleotides: TGTGCCTGGAGCCCTGCGGTTAGCGGGGGTGAGACCCAGTACTTC. The chain uses TRBV30 and TRBJ2-5; 9 nucleotides agree with TRBD2. The germline V gene encodes CDR1 GTSNPN and CDR2 SVGIG (reference sequence). V lost 3 bases to trimming and J lost 5 bases; unmatched junction nucleotides: 10. CDR3 length equals 15 residues.